This T cell receptor (beta chain) appears in the sequencing data of a study of response to subunit inactivated influenza vaccine. This clonotype was seen a few times. TCRdb reprocessed the RT-PCR reads with MiXCR, giving one entry per CDR3 protein. The table includes about 170,000 distinct CDR3 sequences, 10% to 15% detected once. CDR1 is MNHEY and CDR2 is SVGAGI in the germline V gene. V lost 2 bases, J lost 8 bases, and 6 bases stayed unmatched. This CDR3 has 15 residues. A further study also used this sample, focusing on T cells expressing NK-cell markers. That source notes: The cDNA for TCR beta came from 5'RACE template switching with UMIs.

The receptor was isolated from a man aged 50 to 59 who received an inactivated influenza vaccine. Sequencing was performed on CD8+ T cells sorted from PBMCs, taken about 12 days after vaccination. The chain uses TRBV6-5 and TRBJ2-1; 10 bases map to TRBD2. The CDR3 nucleotides read TGTGCCAGCAGTTACAGTACTAGCGGGACGGATGAGCAGTTCTTC. It yields the protein CASSYSTSGTDEQFF.